Listed below are T cell receptor beta chains from one sample, sequenced in a study of identical twins. TCRdb recomputed calls from the 5' RACE reads with MiXCR, one row per CDR3 protein. The repertoire consists of around 490,000 distinct CDR3 sequences, with around 15% occurring once and the leading ten covering approximately 0.98%. The sample also formed part of further work on yellow fever vaccine responses in identical twins.

The sample taken for sequencing was CD4+ T cells sorted from blood. The receptors come from a woman aged 18-29 years in good health. CDR3s include the opening cysteine and the closing phenylalanine or tryptophan. The D gene is left open where the match is weak. Not all rows give a size; the values are once, few, many and, for expanded clones, a class.

v_gene: TRBV5-3
j_gene: TRBJ1-1
abundance: few
d_gene: NA
CDR3aa: CARMGEPEPLNTEAFF
CDR3nt: TGTGCCAGAATGGGGGAACCGGAACCTTTGAACACTGAAGCTTTCTTT

v_gene: TRBV29-1
j_gene: TRBJ2-5
abundance: many
d_gene: NA
CDR3aa: CSVEAGAETQYF
CDR3nt: TGCAGCGTTGAAGCGGGAGCAGAGACCCAGTACTTC

v_gene: TRBV12-3/TRBV12-4
j_gene: TRBJ1-5
abundance: many
d_gene: NA
CDR3aa: CASRDFSNQPQHF
CDR3nt: TGTGCCAGCAGAGACTTTAGCAATCAGCCCCAGCATTTT

v_gene: TRBV7-2
j_gene: TRBJ2-3
abundance: few
d_gene: NA
CDR3aa: CASGDTFLSTDTQYF
CDR3nt: TGTGCCAGCGGCGACACGTTCCTTAGCACAGATACGCAGTATTTT

v_gene: TRBV7-2
j_gene: TRBJ2-1
abundance: NA
d_gene: NA
CDR3aa: CASSSKWRSFSYNEQFF
CDR3nt: TGTGCCAGCAGCTCTAAGTGGCGGTCCTTCTCCTACAATGAGCAGTTCTTC

v_gene: TRBV7-8
j_gene: TRBJ1-5
abundance: few
d_gene: NA
CDR3aa: CASSLRGARQPQHF
CDR3nt: TGTGCCAGCAGCTTACGGGGGGCGCGGCAGCCCCAGCATTTT

v_gene: TRBV20-1
j_gene: TRBJ2-3
abundance: few
d_gene: NA
CDR3aa: CSARPGSTDTQYF
CDR3nt: TGCAGTGCTAGACCCGGGAGCACAGATACGCAGTATTTT

v_gene: TRBV25-1
j_gene: TRBJ2-3
abundance: few
d_gene: NA
CDR3aa: CASSLAYTQYF
CDR3nt: TGTGCCAGCAGTCTGGCGTATACGCAGTATTTT

v_gene: TRBV28
j_gene: TRBJ2-2
abundance: NA
d_gene: NA
CDR3aa: CASSMVGTGELFF
CDR3nt: TGTGCCAGCAGCATGGTGGGCACCGGGGAGCTGTTTTTT

v_gene: TRBV30
j_gene: TRBJ1-1
abundance: few
d_gene: NA
CDR3aa: CAWSGGGVAFF
CDR3nt: TGTGCCTGGAGTGGAGGAGGAGTAGCTTTCTTT

v_gene: TRBV29-1
j_gene: TRBJ2-7
abundance: many
d_gene: NA
CDR3aa: CSVVRDYEQYF
CDR3nt: TGCAGCGTTGTCCGCGACTACGAGCAGTACTTC

v_gene: TRBV7-2
j_gene: TRBJ2-2
abundance: few
d_gene: TRBD2
CDR3aa: CASTPIVLASRELFF
CDR3nt: TGTGCCAGCACCCCCATTGTACTAGCGTCTCGGGAGCTGTTTTTT

v_gene: TRBV4-3
j_gene: TRBJ2-1
abundance: few
d_gene: TRBD2
CDR3aa: CASSQELRTSVYNEQFF
CDR3nt: TGCGCCAGCAGCCAAGAATTGAGGACTAGCGTTTACAATGAGCAGTTCTTC

v_gene: TRBV20-1
j_gene: TRBJ2-1
abundance: few
d_gene: NA
CDR3aa: CSARAAGSSDEQFF
CDR3nt: TGCAGTGCTAGAGCCGCCGGGAGTTCGGATGAGCAGTTCTTC

v_gene: TRBV20-1
j_gene: TRBJ2-7
abundance: NA
d_gene: TRBD2
CDR3aa: CSARDLTSGTYEQYF
CDR3nt: TGCAGTGCTAGAGATTTGACTAGCGGAACCTACGAGCAGTACTTC

v_gene: TRBV2
j_gene: TRBJ1-1
abundance: few
d_gene: NA
CDR3aa: CASLAQGQNTEAFF
CDR3nt: TGTGCCAGTTTAGCGCAGGGACAGAACACTGAAGCTTTCTTT

v_gene: TRBV20-1
j_gene: TRBJ2-7
abundance: few
d_gene: NA
CDR3aa: CSAGGGSSYEQYF
CDR3nt: TGCAGTGCAGGAGGGGGGAGCTCCTACGAGCAGTACTTC

v_gene: TRBV20-1
j_gene: TRBJ1-5
abundance: NA
d_gene: TRBD1
CDR3aa: CSATPDRGGFVLGNQPQHF
CDR3nt: TGCAGTGCTACCCCGGACAGGGGGGGATTTGTTCTGGGCAATCAGCCCCAGCATTTT

v_gene: TRBV6-5
j_gene: TRBJ2-1
abundance: NA
d_gene: TRBD1
CDR3aa: CASSYEGQGGEQFF
CDR3nt: TGTGCCAGCAGTTATGAAGGACAGGGTGGCGAGCAGTTCTTC

v_gene: TRBV27
j_gene: TRBJ2-5
abundance: few
d_gene: NA
CDR3aa: CASSFTGAYQETQYF
CDR3nt: TGTGCCAGCAGTTTCACCGGGGCGTACCAAGAGACCCAGTACTTC